This T cell receptor (beta chain) stems from a study of cytomegalovirus exposure and HLA in healthy donors. The CDR3 spans 15 residues. Germline trimming cut 4 bases from V and 0 bases from J; bases unmatched to any gene: 5. CDR1 is LGHNA, CDR2 YNFKEQ, per germline. The PCR ran on 60 Vbeta and 13 Jbeta primers. Using immunoSEQ multiplex PCR, the repertoire was profiled, and TCRdb retains in-frame clones only, with some absent. This sample has approximately 150,000 clones, with approximately 80% found just once. Findings of the study overall: TCR beta chains associated with HLA were, in a later analysis, more clonally expanded than equally common others.

Note on this clone: Its antigen is still unknown.

The gene calls are TRBV4-2 and TRBJ2-7; 8 bases align to TRBD2. The TCR was taken from a woman between 55 and 75 years old in good health and CMV-seronegative. Sequenced sample: PBMCs. The CDR3 protein is CASSPGAGASYEQYF. The CDR3 nucleotides are TGTGCCAGCAGCCCCGGAGCGGGGGCCTCCTACGAGCAGTACTTC.